This T cell receptor (beta chain) originates from a study of T-cell memory formation after mild COVID-19. About the study: TCR clusters were largely donor specific.

TCRdb reprocessed the 5' RACE reads with MiXCR, giving one entry per CDR3 protein. The sample consists of 250,000 to 300,000 distinct CDR3 sequences, 15% to 20% of them appearing once. The V gene end was trimmed by 5 bases and the J gene end by 5 bases; junction bases not matched to a gene: 8. The V gene's germline CDR1 is GTSNPN and CDR2 SVGIG (reference sequence). CDR3 size: 15 residues. There are a few counts of this clonotype. The sequence derives from a man younger than 30 who had mild COVID-19 (a few samples of this study predate the infection). Cell type and time point are not known. Sample: PBMCs or a T cell subset sorted from them (not recorded which). The chain uses TRBV30 and TRBJ2-1, with 11 bases aligning to TRBD2. This CDR3 reads CAWGGLAAAHNEQFF. The CDR3 nucleotides are TGTGCCTGGGGGGGACTAGCGGCCGCGCACAATGAGCAGTTCTTC.